These 19 T cell receptor beta chains originate from one sample sequenced in a study of a mutant IDH1 vaccine in newly diagnosed glioma. Method: immunoSEQ multiplex PCR; TCRdb's copy keeps in-frame clones and lacks some. The data hold 60,000 to 75,000 clones, with around four fifths observed a single time. The time point: baseline, week 1 (first vaccination visit). Treatment denoted: pre-vaccination baseline after standard-of-care therapy. The sequences come from peripheral blood mononuclear cells (PBMCs), collected from a glioma patient treated with radiotherapy, temozolomide or both. The receptor source for this set is a woman aged 18-30 years with glioma. Some clones in this sample may be carry-over from other donors' samples.

DNA for the CDR3: TGCGCCAGCAGCCAAGATCAGCGACAGGGCCAGTTCTTC. This encodes CASSQDQRQGQFF. The rearrangement uses TRBV4-1 and TRBJ2-1; 7 bases are a match to TRBD1. V trimming: 0 bases; J trimming: 13 bases; junction bases outside the gene matches: 6. The CDR3 is 13 residues long. The germline gives CDR1 MGHRA, CDR2 YSYEKL.

The genes are TRBV2 and TRBJ2-6; the D is unclear. Trimming took off 6 bases at V and 0 bases at J, with 3 bases between the two ends. The CDR3 runs to 13 residues. CDR1 and CDR2 (germline): SNHLY, FYNNEI. The CDR3 DNA follows: TGTGCCAGCAGGGACTCTGGGGCCAACGTCCTGACTTTC. It codes for CASRDSGANVLTF.

The genes are TRBV9 and TRBJ1-6; D call uncertain. CDR1 and CDR2 (germline): SGDLS, YYNGEE. V dropped 3 bases and J dropped 0 bases, with 13 bases sitting between them. CDR3 length: 17 amino acids. CDR3 DNA: TGTGCCAGCAGCGCCGGGCTCCACCACTCCTATAATTCACCCCTCCACTTT. It codes for CASSAGLHHSYNSPLHF.

The chain has TRBV2 and TRBJ2-1; 10 bases line up with TRBD1. Trimming at V came to 0 bases and at J to 6 bases, leaving 11 bases not matched to a gene. The germline V gene has CDR1 SNHLY and CDR2 FYNNEI. The CDR3 length is 18 residues. The CDR3 nucleotides read TGTGCCAGCAGTGAAGCGCTCGTTCGGGACAGGGGAATCAATGAGCAGTTCTTC. This codes for CASSEALVRDRGINEQFF.

The chain uses TRBV30 and TRBJ1-5; TRBD1 matches at 7 bases. Trimming took 3 bases from V and 2 from J; bases not matched to a gene: 10. Germline V gene sequence: CDR1 GTSNPN, CDR2 SVGIG (reference sequence). This CDR3 region has 16 residues. CDR3 sequence: CAWSGDSPGGNQPQHF. CDR3 nucleotide sequence: TGTGCCTGGAGCGGGGACAGCCCTGGGGGCAATCAGCCCCAGCATTTT.

In this sample, this clone turned up a few times. The J gene is TRBJ1-2, the V gene TRBV10-1; D unclear. Trimming shortened V by 3 bases and J by 4 bases, and 9 bases separated the two germline ends. This CDR3 comprises 13 residues. Germline CDR1 WNHNN, CDR2 SYGVQD (reference sequence). CDR3: CASSDSSSYGYTF. The CDR3 DNA is TGCGCCAGCAGTGATAGTTCGTCCTATGGCTACACCTTC.

This chain connects TRBV2 to TRBJ2-1; D might be TRBD1 (5 bases). Trimming stripped 5 bases from V and 7 bases from J, with 12 bases between. This CDR3 comprises 13 residues. Germline V gives CDR1 SNHLY, CDR2 FYNNEI. The chain's CDR3 is CASSSLRVNEQFF. The CDR3 nucleotides are TGTGCCAGCAGTTCCCTCAGGGTAAATGAGCAGTTCTTC.

The chain couples TRBV7-9 to TRBJ2-7; weak D call: TRBD2 (5 bases). With 3 bases removed from V and 4 bases from J, the gap between germline ends came to 13 bases. The CDR3 consists of 14 residues. Germline-derived CDR1 and CDR2 are SEHNR and FQNEAQ (reference sequence). The CDR3 region has the DNA TGTGCCAGCAGCTTCCAAGGCGGGTCATACGAGCAGTACTTC. It specifies CASSFQGGSYEQYF. Full variable domain (outside the CDR3, taken from reference TRBV7-9 and TRBJ2-7): DTGVSQNPRHKITKRGQNVTFRCDPISEHNRLYWYRQTLGQGPEFLTYFQNEAQLEKSRLLSDRFSAERPKGSFSTLEIQRTEQGDSAMYLCASSFQGGSYEQYFGPGTRLTVT.

V usage is TRBV9 and J usage is TRBJ2-1; D uncertain. Trimming cost V 4 bases and J 10 bases, with 6 bases left between them. The CDR3 has 10 amino acids. In germline, CDR1 is SGDLS, CDR2 YYNGEE. The CDR3 sequence: CASSPAEQFF. DNA for the CDR3: TGTGCCAGCAGCCCCGCGGAGCAGTTCTTC.

This chain links TRBV10-3 with TRBJ1-3; possible D gene TRBD1, 5 bases. Germline loops: CDR1 ENHRY, CDR2 SYGVKD. The CDR3 is 16 amino acids. V lost 4 bases to trimming and J lost 1 base, with 14 bases between them. CDR3 sequence (DNA): TGTGCCATCAGTGGGGGGGACCGGATTTCTGGAAACACCATATATTTT. This encodes CAISGGDRISGNTIYF.

The rearrangement uses TRBV7-9 and TRBJ2-1, with 8 bases aligning to TRBD2. J was trimmed by 2 bases and V by 2 bases; bases with no gene match: 8. The V gene's germline CDR1 is SEHNR and CDR2 FQNEAQ (reference sequence). This CDR3 is built from 17 residues. DNA for the CDR3: TGTGCCAGCAGCTTATCTATCGGGGGGGAGGCCTACAATGAGCAGTTCTTC. Translating gives CASSLSIGGEAYNEQFF.

The chain is built from TRBV5-1 and TRBJ1-2, with TRBD1 matching 7 bases. The length of the CDR3 is 15 residues. The trim removed 2 bases at V and 1 base at J, leaving 5 bases unmatched. CDR1 SGHRS and CDR2 YFSETQ come from the germline V gene. Here the CDR3 DNA reads TGCGCCAGCAGCTTTACCAGGGGGATTAACTATGGCTACACCTTC. It encodes CASSFTRGINYGYTF.

The chain couples TRBV5-4 to TRBJ1-1; TRBD1 matches at 8 bases. The germline V gene encodes CDR1 SGHNT and CDR2 YYREEE (reference sequence). The CDR3 extends over 15 amino acids. Germline trimming cut 3 bases from V and 1 base from J; bases unmatched to any gene: 5. This chain's CDR3 is CASSSPQGENTEAFF. The CDR3 DNA reads as TGTGCCAGCAGCTCGCCACAGGGGGAGAACACTGAAGCTTTCTTT.

The chain uses TRBV5-6 and TRBJ2-3; 11 bases are a match to TRBD2. Germline V gene sequence: CDR1 SGHDT, CDR2 YYEEEE. The CDR3 totals 16 residues. Germline trimming cut 3 bases from V and 0 bases from J; bases unmatched to any gene: 3. The CDR3 sequence: CASSYLAGGSTDTQYF. The CDR3 DNA reads as TGTGCCAGCAGCTACCTAGCGGGGGGAAGCACAGATACGCAGTATTTT.

The CDR3 loop reads CAISESSPGANYGYTF. CDR3 sequence (DNA): TGTGCCATCAGTGAGTCGAGCCCAGGGGCCAACTATGGCTACACCTTC. The chain uses TRBV10-3 and TRBJ1-2; weak D call: TRBD1 (6 bases). CDR3 length: 16 residues. Germline V gives CDR1 ENHRY, CDR2 SYGVKD. Trimming pared 0 bases from V and 2 bases from J, leaving 13 bases between.

This clone was seen a handful of times. CDR3 sequence: CASSLRAGGADTQYF. The DNA for the CDR3 is TGTGCCAGCAGTTTACGAGCGGGGGGCGCAGATACGCAGTATTTT. V gene TRBV27 combines with J gene TRBJ2-3; TRBD2 agrees at 9 bases. The trim removed 2 bases at V and 4 bases at J, leaving 4 bases unmatched. Germline-derived CDR1 and CDR2 are MNHEY and SMNVEV (reference sequence). There are 15 residues in the CDR3.

The rearrangement links TRBV30 to TRBJ1-1; 8 nucleotides align to TRBD1. Looked up from germline, CDR1 is GTSNPN and CDR2 is SVGIG (reference sequence). The CDR3 spans 12 residues. V lost 5 bases to trimming and J lost 4 bases; unmatched junction nucleotides: 3. The CDR3 bases are TGTGCCTGGCACAGGGGGATCACTGAAGCTTTCTTT. Translating it yields CAWHRGITEAFF.

The chain carries TRBV5-6 and TRBJ2-5; D is ambiguous. CDR1 is SGHDT and CDR2 is YYEEEE in the germline V gene. This CDR3 comprises 13 residues. Trimming left V 2 bases short and J 4 bases short, with 9 bases between. This CDR3 is CASSLASGETQYF. In DNA form, the CDR3 reads TGTGCCAGCAGCTTAGCTTCGGGAGAGACCCAGTACTTC.

V gene TRBV19 combines with J gene TRBJ1-5; 9 bases map to TRBD1. The CDR3 consists of 17 residues. CDR1 LNHDA and CDR2 SQIVND come from the germline V gene (reference sequence). The J segment lost 0 bases and the V segment lost 6 bases, leaving 9 bases of the junction unmatched. CDR3 protein: CASRVTGGVYSNQPQHF. The CDR3 nucleotides read TGTGCCAGTAGGGTGACAGGGGGGGTTTATAGCAATCAGCCCCAGCATTTT.